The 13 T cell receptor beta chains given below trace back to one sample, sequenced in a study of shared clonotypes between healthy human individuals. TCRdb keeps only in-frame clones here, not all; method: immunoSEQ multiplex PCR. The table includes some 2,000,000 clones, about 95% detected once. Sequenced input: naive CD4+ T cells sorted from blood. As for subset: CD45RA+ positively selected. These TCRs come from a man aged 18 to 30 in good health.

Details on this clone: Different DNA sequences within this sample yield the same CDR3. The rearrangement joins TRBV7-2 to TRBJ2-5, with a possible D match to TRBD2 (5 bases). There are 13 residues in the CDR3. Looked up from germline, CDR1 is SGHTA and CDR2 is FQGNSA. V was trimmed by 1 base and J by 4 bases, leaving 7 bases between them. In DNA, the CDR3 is TGTGCCAGCAGCTTAGGAGGAGGAGAGACCCAGTACTTC. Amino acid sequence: CASSLGGGETQYF.

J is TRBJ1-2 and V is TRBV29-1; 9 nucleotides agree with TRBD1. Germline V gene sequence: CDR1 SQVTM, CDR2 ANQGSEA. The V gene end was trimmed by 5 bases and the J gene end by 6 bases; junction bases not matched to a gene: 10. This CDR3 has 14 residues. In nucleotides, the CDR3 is TGCAGCGTTCCTATATCACAGGGGGCGGATGGCTACACCTTC. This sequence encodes CSVPISQGADGYTF.

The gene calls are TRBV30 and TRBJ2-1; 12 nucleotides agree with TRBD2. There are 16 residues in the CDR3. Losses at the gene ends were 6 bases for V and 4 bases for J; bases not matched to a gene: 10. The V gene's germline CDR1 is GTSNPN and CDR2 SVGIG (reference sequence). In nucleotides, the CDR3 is TGTGCCTGCAGGGCTAGCGGGGGGGATCTGTACAATGAGCAGTTCTTC. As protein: CACRASGGDLYNEQFF.

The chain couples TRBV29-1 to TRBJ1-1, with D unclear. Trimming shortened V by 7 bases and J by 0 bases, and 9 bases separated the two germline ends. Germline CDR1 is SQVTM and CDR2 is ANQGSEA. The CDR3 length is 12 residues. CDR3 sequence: CSGLHMNTEAFF. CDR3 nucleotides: TGCAGCGGTCTACATATGAACACTGAAGCTTTCTTT.

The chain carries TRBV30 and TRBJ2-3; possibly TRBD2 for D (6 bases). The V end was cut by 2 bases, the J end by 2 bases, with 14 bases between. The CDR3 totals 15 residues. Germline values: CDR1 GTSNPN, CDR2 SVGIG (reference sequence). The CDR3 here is CAWSPPSANTDTQYF. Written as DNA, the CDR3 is TGTGCCTGGAGTCCCCCTAGCGCCAACACAGATACGCAGTATTTT.

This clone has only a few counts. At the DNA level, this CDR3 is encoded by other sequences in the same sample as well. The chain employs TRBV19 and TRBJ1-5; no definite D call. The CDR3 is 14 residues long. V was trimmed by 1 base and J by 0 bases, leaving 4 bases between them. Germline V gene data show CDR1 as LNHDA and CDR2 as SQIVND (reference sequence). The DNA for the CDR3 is TGTGCCAGTAGTATAGTGAATAGCAATCAGCCCCAGCATTTT. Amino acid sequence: CASSIVNSNQPQHF.

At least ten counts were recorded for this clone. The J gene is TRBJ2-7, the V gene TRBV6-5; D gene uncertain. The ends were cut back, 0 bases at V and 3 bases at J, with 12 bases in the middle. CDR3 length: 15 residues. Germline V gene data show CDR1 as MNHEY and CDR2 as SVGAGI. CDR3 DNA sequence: TGTGCCAGCAGTTACTCGAGTAACGGACGCTACGAGCAGTACTTC. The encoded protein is CASSYSSNGRYEQYF.

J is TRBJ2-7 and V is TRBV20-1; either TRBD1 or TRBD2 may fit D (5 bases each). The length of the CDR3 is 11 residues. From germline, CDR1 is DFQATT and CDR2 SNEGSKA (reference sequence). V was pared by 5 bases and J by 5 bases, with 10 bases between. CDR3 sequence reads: CSAGPGHEQYF. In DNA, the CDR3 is TGCAGTGCTGGGCCGGGGCACGAGCAGTACTTC.

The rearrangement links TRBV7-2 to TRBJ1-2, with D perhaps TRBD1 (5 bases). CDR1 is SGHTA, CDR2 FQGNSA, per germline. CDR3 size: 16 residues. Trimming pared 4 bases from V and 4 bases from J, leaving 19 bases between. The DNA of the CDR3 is TGTGCCAGCAGCTCCAATCCGGGACTTGGGGCCTATGGCTACACCTTC. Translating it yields CASSSNPGLGAYGYTF.

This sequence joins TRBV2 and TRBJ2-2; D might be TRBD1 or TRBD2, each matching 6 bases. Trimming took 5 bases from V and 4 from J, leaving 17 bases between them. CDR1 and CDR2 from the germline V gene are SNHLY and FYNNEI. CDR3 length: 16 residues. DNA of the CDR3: TGTGCCAGCAGTACCCGACGGACAGCGGGCACCGGGGAGCTGTTTTTT. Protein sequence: CASSTRRTAGTGELFF.

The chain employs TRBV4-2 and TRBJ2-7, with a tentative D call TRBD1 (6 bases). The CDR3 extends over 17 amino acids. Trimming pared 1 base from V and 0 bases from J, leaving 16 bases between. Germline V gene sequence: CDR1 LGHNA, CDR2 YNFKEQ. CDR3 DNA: TGTGCCAGCAGCCAAGTTCGGGCAGGGGCCCTCTCCTACGAGCAGTACTTC. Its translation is CASSQVRAGALSYEQYF.

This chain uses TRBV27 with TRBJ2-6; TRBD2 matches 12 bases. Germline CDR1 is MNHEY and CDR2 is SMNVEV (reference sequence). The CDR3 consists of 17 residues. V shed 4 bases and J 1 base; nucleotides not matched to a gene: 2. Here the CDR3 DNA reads TGTGCCAGCAGTTCTGGGACTAGCGGGTCTGGGGCCAACGTCCTGACTTTC. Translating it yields CASSSGTSGSGANVLTF.

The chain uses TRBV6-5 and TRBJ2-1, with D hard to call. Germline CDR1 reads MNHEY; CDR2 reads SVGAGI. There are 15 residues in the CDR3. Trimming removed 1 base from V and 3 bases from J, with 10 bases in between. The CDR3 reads CASSYLQPDYNEQFF. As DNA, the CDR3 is TGTGCCAGCAGTTACTTGCAGCCCGACTACAATGAGCAGTTCTTC.